This TCR beta chain was sequenced during a study of T cell clusters in autoimmune cytopenias. Broader study findings: TRB repertoire shifts in secondary cytopenia and chronic lymphocytic leukemia mostly reflected lymphoma, not autoimmunity. A dominant lymphoma-associated repertoire apparently masked the cluster-lack signature in secondary cytopenia versus chronic lymphocytic leukemia.

TRB was amplified by touch-down multiplex PCR, primer pools A and B combined. TCRdb re-called the multiplex PCR reads; every CDR3 protein appears as one record, without DNA. The sample has approximately 4,100 distinct CDR3 sequences, and its top ten clones hold about 14%. By frequency, this clonotype is medium-sized. Its antigen is not identified. TRB was amplified from around 250 ng of peripheral blood genomic DNA per sample. The sample was also reused in another study, on T cell repertoires in aging, cancer and after chemotherapy. That work states: Donor ages fell into six groups from 30 or younger up to 70 or older. Healthy donor repertoires were recorded over several months to years and showed clear clonal overlap.

Material: peripheral blood. This TCR derives from a human donor in good health.

The chain's CDR3 is CSVAVEGIDTQYF. V and J are TRBV29-1 and TRBJ2-3; TCRdb outputs TRBD2, but without DNA this stays unchecked. The CDR3 length is 13 residues. The germline V gene encodes CDR1 SQVTM and CDR2 ANQGSEA.